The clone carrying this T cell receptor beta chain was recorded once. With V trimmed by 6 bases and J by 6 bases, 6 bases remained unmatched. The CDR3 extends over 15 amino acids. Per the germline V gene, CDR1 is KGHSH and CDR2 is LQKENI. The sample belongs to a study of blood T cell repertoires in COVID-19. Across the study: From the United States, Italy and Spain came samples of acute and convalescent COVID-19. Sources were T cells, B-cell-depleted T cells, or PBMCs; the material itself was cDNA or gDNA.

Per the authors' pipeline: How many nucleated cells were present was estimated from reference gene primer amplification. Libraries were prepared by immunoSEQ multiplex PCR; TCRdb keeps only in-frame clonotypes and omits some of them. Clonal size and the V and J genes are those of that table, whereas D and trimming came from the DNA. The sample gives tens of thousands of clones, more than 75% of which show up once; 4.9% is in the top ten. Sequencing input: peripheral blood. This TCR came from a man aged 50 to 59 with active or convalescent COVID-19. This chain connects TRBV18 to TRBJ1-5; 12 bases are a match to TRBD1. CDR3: CASSPGQGALQPQHF. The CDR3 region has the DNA TGTGCCAGCTCGCCGGGACAGGGGGCACTTCAGCCCCAGCATTTT.